This T cell receptor (beta chain) was sequenced in a study of T-cell reconstitution after alpha-beta-depleted transplantation in children. Study findings and constraints: Several hundred graft clones that had expanded were reportedly the source of alpha-beta T cells about two months after transplant. Surviving recipient T cells and thymic progenitors underlay high day-60 TCRbeta diversity in some patients.

Worth noting for this clonotype: What it recognizes is unknown.

Germline CDR1 and CDR2: MDHEN and SYDVKM. The CDR3 totals 14 residues. Deletions cut 5 bases from V and 4 bases from J, with 12 bases between. A TCRbeta library incorporating unique molecular identifiers was prepared. One entry per CDR3 protein results from TCRdb running MiXCR on the PCR reads. The data show 780,000 or so distinct CDR3 sequences, 16% seen once. The chain carries TRBV28 and TRBJ1-5; D unclear. The sequencing here drew on PBMCs, mostly from graft donor cells, taken 360 days after TCRalphabeta/CD19-depleted stem cell transplant. The sequence was collected from a male patient aged 10-17 years who had a stem cell transplant for acute lymphoblastic leukemia, so the T cells may come from the graft donor. Here the CDR3 DNA reads TGTGCCAGCAGTCGGACCGAAGTAAATCAGCCCCAGCATTTT. Its translation is CASSRTEVNQPQHF.